This T cell receptor (beta chain) is from a study of metastatic and nonmetastatic thyroid tumors. Patients were all untreated before their thyroid surgery. With MiXCR, TCRdb reprocessed the PCR reads. Seen here are 25,000 to 40,000 clones, roughly a fifth observed once, and the top ten hold around 22%. CDR3 length equals 14 residues. The germline V and J ends were trimmed by 5 bases and 3 bases, with 11 bases remaining between them. This clonotype was sampled from a female donor with papillary thyroid cancer or a benign thyroid nodule (not recorded which). Some clones in this sample may be carry-over from other donors' samples. Sequenced sample: blood. The chain joins TRBV12-3 or TRBV12-4 to TRBJ1-5; no definite D call. The CDR3 DNA is TGTGCCAGCAGTCCGGACGGTTTCAATCAGCCCCAGCATTTT. Its protein is CASSPDGFNQPQHF.